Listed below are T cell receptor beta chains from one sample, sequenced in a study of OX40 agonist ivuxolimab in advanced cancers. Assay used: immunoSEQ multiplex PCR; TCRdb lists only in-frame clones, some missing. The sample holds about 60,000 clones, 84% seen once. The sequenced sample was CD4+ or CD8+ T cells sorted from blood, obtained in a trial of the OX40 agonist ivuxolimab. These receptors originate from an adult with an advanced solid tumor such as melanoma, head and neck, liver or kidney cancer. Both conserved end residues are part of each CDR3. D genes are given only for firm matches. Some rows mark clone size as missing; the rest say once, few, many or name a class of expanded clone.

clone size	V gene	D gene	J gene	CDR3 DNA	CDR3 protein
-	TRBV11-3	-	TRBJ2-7	TGTGCCAGCAGCTCTTCAAACGGCGAGCAGTACTTC	CASSSSNGEQYF
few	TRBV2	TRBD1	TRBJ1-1	TGTGCCAGCAGCGTGGGACAGGGAAGCACTGAAGCTTTCTTT	CASSVGQGSTEAFF
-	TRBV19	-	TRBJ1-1	TGTGCCAGTCACCACGTAGGGATGAACACTGAAGCTTTCTTT	CASHHVGMNTEAFF
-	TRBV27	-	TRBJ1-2	TGTGCCAGCAGTTTATCACCCGACGGGGTTGGTGGCTACACCTTC	CASSLSPDGVGGYTF
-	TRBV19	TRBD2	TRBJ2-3	TGTGCCAGTAGTATTGGTCCTAGCGGGAGATTCACAGATACGCAGTATTTT	CASSIGPSGRFTDTQYF
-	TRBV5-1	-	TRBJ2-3	TGCGCCAGCAGCGCTACCCAGGGAGCGGATACGCAGTATTTT	CASSATQGADTQYF
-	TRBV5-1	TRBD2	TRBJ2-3	TGCGCCAGCAGCCCCGGGACTAGCGGGGACGTCACAGATACGCAGTATTTT	CASSPGTSGDVTDTQYF
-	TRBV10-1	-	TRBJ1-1	TGCGCCAGCAGCTCAGGACGGTTGAACACTGAAGCTTTCTTT	CASSSGRLNTEAFF
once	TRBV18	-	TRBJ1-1	TGTGCCAGCTCACCGATCGGCACGAACACTGAAGCTTTCTTT	CASSPIGTNTEAFF
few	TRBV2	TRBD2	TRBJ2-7	TGTGCCAGCAGGGGGACTAGCGGGGGCTCCTACGAGCAGTACTTC	CASRGTSGGSYEQYF
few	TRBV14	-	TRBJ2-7	TGTGCCAGCAGCCGGTTGCAGAGGGGGGCACCCTACGAGCAGTACTTC	CASSRLQRGAPYEQYF
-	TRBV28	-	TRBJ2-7	TGTGCCAGCAGTTTCGTACTGGGGGGCACCTACGAGCAGTACTTC	CASSFVLGGTYEQYF
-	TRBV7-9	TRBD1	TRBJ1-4	TGTGCCAGCAGCTTAGGTCTCACGACAGGGACTAATGAAAAACTGTTTTTT	CASSLGLTTGTNEKLFF
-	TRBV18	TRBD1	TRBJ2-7	TGTGCCAGCTCTGATATTCCGACAGGGGGAGGTATCTACGAGCAGTACTTC	CASSDIPTGGGIYEQYF
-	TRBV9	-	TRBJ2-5	TGTGCCAGCAGCGTAGTTGGCGGAGGGCAAGAGACCCAGTACTTC	CASSVVGGGQETQYF
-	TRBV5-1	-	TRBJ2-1	TGCGCCAGCAGCTTGATACCGGACAGCTCCTACAATGAGCAGTTCTTC	CASSLIPDSSYNEQFF
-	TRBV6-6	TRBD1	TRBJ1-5	TGTGCCAGCAGTTTCACCCAGGGGGCGAGGAATCAGCCCCAGCATTTT	CASSFTQGARNQPQHF
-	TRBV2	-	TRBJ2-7	TGTGCCAGCAGTGGGATCGATACCTACGAGCAGTACTTC	CASSGIDTYEQYF
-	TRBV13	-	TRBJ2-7	TGTGCCACCGAACCTCGGGGCCTCGGTAGCTCCTACGAGCAGTACTTC	CATEPRGLGSSYEQYF
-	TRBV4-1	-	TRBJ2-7	TGCGCCAGCAGCCCTACCCGGGACGCCTACTACGAGCAGTACTTC	CASSPTRDAYYEQYF
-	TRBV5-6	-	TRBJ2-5	TGTGCCAGCAGCTTTAAGACCCAGTACTTC	CASSFKTQYF
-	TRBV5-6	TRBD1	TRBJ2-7	TGTGCCAGCAGCTCTGACAGGGCCCCTCGGAACGAGCAGTACTTC	CASSSDRAPRNEQYF
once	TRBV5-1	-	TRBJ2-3	TGCGCCAGTACCCCCATGGACTTCACAGATACGCAGTATTTT	CASTPMDFTDTQYF
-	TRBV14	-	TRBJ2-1	TGTGCCAGCAGCCAAGATTCTCCCTGGACAGTTTCCTACAATGAGCAGTTCTTC	CASSQDSPWTVSYNEQFF
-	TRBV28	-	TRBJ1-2	TGTGCCAGCAGGCGCGGACAGACTTATGGCTACACCTTC	CASRRGQTYGYTF
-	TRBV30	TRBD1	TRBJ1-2	TGTGCCTGGAGTGCACAGGGGGCGGGTAGCTATGGCTACACCTTC	CAWSAQGAGSYGYTF
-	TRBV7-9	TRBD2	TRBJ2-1	TGTGCCAGCAGCTTCTCCGGACTAGCCAAGTCCTACAATGAGCAGTTCTTC	CASSFSGLAKSYNEQFF
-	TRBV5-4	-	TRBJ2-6	TGTGCCAGCAGCCCCCCGGTCGGGGCTGGGGCCAACGTCCTGACTTTC	CASSPPVGAGANVLTF
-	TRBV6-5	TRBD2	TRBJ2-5	TGTGCCAGCAACGAAGCGGGGGGCGAGGCCCAGTACTTC	CASNEAGGEAQYF
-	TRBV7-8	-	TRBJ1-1	TGTGCCAGCAGCCTGGGGGGGCCCACTGAAGCTTTCTTT	CASSLGGPTEAFF
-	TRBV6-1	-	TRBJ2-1	TGTGCCAGCAGTGACGGGTTCTCCTACAATGAGCAGTTCTTC	CASSDGFSYNEQFF
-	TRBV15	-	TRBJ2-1	TGTGCCACCTCCTTAGCTCGGGAGCAGTTCTTC	CATSLAREQFF
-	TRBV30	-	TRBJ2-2	TGTGCCTGGAAAACCGGGCCCCGGCGCACCGGGGAGCTGTTTTTT	CAWKTGPRRTGELFF
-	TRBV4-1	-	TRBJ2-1	TGCGCCAGCAGCCGAGACGGCCAGGGGGAGCAGTTCTTC	CASSRDGQGEQFF
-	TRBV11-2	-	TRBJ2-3	TGTGCCAGCAGCACCCCAGCGGCCACAGATACGCAGTATTTT	CASSTPAATDTQYF
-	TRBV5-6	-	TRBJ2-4	TGTGCCAGCAGCTTGGTCTTCGAGGTTTTTTCCAAAAACATTCAGTACTTC	CASSLVFEVFSKNIQYF
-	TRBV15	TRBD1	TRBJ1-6	TGTGCCACCAGCAGAGATGGGCCGGGACAGGGGCGAAATTCACCCCTCCACTTT	CATSRDGPGQGRNSPLHF
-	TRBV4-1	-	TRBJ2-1	TGCGCCAGCAGCCAGTTAGGAGGGGAGCAGTTCTTC	CASSQLGGEQFF
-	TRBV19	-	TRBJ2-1	TGTGCCAGTAGTCCCCAGCCTAGTTCCCCCGAAAGGATCTTC	CASSPQPSSPERIF
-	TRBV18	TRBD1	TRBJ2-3	TGTGCCAGCTCACCACGGGACAGGGGAAACACAGATACGCAGTATTTT	CASSPRDRGNTDTQYF
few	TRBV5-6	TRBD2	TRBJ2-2	TGTGCCAGCAGCACCCTCCACCGGGGGGACACCGGGGAGCTGTTTTTT	CASSTLHRGDTGELFF
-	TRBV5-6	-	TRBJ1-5	TGTGCCAGCAGCTGGGGGGGAGGGAATCAGCCCCAGCATTTT	CASSWGGGNQPQHF
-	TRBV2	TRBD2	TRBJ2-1	TGTGCCAGCACGGTGCATCGGGGGGAAGGGTATGAGCAGTTCTTC	CASTVHRGEGYEQFF
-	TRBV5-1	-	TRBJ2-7	TGCGCCAGCAGCTTGGCTCCAGTCTCCTACGAGCAGTACTTC	CASSLAPVSYEQYF
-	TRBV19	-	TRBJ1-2	TGTGCCAGTAGAGGAACCCGAGGGATGTACTATGGCTACACCTTC	CASRGTRGMYYGYTF